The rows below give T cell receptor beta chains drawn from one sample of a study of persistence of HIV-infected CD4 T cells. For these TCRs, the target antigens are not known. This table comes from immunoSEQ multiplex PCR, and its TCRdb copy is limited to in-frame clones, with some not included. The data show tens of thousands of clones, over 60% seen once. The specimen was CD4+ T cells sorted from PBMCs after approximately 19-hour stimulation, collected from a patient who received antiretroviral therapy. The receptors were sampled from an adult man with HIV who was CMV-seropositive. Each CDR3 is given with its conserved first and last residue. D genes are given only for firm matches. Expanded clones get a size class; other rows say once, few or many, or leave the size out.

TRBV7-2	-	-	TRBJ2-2	TGTGCCAGCAGTAAGCTCCGAGGCAACACCGGGGAGCTGTTTTTT	CASSKLRGNTGELFF
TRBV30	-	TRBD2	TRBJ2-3	TGTGCCTGGAGTCGCCAACTAGCGGGAAGCACAGATACGCAGTATTTT	CAWSRQLAGSTDTQYF
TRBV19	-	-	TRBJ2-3	TGTGCCAGTAGCGCAGGGCACAAGGAGACGCAGTATTTT	CASSAGHKETQYF
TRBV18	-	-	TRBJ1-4	TGTGCCAGCTCACCTGCAGGGGAGATTGAAAAACTGTTTTTT	CASSPAGEIEKLFF
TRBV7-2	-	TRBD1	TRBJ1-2	TGTGCCAGCAGCTTAGGTGGGACAGAATCTAACTATGGCTACACCTTC	CASSLGGTESNYGYTF
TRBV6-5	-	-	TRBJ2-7	TGTGCCAGCAGTTCAGTCGGGGGCGAGCAGTACTTC	CASSSVGGEQYF
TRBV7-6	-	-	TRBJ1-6	TGTGCCAGCAGCTTAGCTTTGGGGTCACCCCTCCACTTT	CASSLALGSPLHF
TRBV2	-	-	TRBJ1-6	TGTGCCAGCAGTGAAGTAGGGGTCGGATCACCCCTCCACTTT	CASSEVGVGSPLHF
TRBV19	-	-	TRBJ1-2	TGTGCCAGTAGTATTCTTGGGGGTAACTATGGCTACACCTTC	CASSILGGNYGYTF
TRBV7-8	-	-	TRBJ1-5	TGTGCCAGCAGCCCCGAGGCGGGACCCAAAGGGCCCCAGCATTTT	CASSPEAGPKGPQHF
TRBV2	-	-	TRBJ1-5	TGTGCCAGCAGTGGGTGGGGGGCTAGGGGCAATCAGCCCCAGCATTTT	CASSGWGARGNQPQHF
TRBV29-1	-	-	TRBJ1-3	TGCAGCGTTGTACCGGGACAAGCCTCTGGAAACACCATATATTTT	CSVVPGQASGNTIYF
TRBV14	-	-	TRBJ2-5	TGTGCCAGCAGCCAAGATTTGGTTCGGGGAGAGACCCAGTACTTC	CASSQDLVRGETQYF
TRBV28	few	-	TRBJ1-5	TGTGCCAGCAGTTGGGAAAGCAATCAGCCCCAGCATTTT	CASSWESNQPQHF
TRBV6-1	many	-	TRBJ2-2	TGTGCCAGCAGTGAAGGAACCGGGCCTATCAGTAAGGGGGAGCTGTTTTTT	CASSEGTGPISKGELFF
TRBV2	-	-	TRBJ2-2	TGTGCCTCAAAAAGGACCGTCGCGAACACCGGGGAGCTGTTTTTT	CASKRTVANTGELFF
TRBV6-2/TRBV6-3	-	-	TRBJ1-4	TGTGCCAGCAGTAACTCCGGAAGGGGGGGTGAAAAACTGTTTTTT	CASSNSGRGGEKLFF
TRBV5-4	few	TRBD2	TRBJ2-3	TGTGCCAGCAGCTTGTCCGGGGGGGGAGATGAGGGAGATACGCAGTATTTT	CASSLSGGGDEGDTQYF
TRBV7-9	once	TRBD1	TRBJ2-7	TGTGCCAGCAGCCAGACAGGGAACGAGCAGTACTTC	CASSQTGNEQYF
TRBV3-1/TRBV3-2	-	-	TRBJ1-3	TGTGCCACCTCAGAGGACTCTGGAAACACCATATATTTT	CATSEDSGNTIYF
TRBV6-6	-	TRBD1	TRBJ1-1	TGTGCCAGCAGTTACTACGGACAGGGAGGCGGCACTGAAGCTTTCTTT	CASSYYGQGGGTEAFF
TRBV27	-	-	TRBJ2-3	TGTGCCAGCAGTTTAAACTTCCTCAGCGGGGATACGCAGTATTTT	CASSLNFLSGDTQYF
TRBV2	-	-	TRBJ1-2	TGTGCCAGCAGGTCGTCGGGGGGGCTCTATGGCTACACCTTC	CASRSSGGLYGYTF
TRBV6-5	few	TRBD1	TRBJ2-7	TGTGCCAGCAGTCCCCGAGTGGGGACAGCCTACGAGCAGTACTTC	CASSPRVGTAYEQYF
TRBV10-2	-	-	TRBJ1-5	TGCGCCACCAGACAGGAAAGATATAGCAATCAGCCCCAGCATTTT	CATRQERYSNQPQHF
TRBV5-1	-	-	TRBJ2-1	TGCGCCAGCAGCTTAATGACTGGGGAGGATGAGCAGTTCTTC	CASSLMTGEDEQFF
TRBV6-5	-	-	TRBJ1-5	TGTGCCAGCAGTTACTCGAACACAGGGAATCAGCCCCAGCATTTT	CASSYSNTGNQPQHF
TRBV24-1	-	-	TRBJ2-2	TGTGCCACCAGTGCCTCGGGACTCAACACCGGGGAGCTGTTTTTT	CATSASGLNTGELFF
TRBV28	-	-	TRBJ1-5	TGTGCCAGCACCATGGGGGGACTTCATAGCAATCAGCCCCAGCATTTT	CASTMGGLHSNQPQHF
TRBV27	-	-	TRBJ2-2	TGTGCCAGCAGTTTTCGGTGGGCCGGGGAGCTGTTTTTT	CASSFRWAGELFF
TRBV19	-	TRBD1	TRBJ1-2	TGTGCCAGTAGTATTGACAGGGGCGGCGGCTACACCTTC	CASSIDRGGGYTF
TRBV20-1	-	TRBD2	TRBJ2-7	TGCAGTGCTAGTCGTCCCAGCGGGGGGGCGAACGAGCAGTACTTC	CSASRPSGGANEQYF
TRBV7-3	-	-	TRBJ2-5	TGTGCCAGCAGCTTTAGCAGGGGCGAGACCCAGTACTTC	CASSFSRGETQYF
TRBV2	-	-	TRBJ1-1	TGTGCCAGCAGTGAGTGGACGCCCAGGGACACTGAAGCTTTCTTT	CASSEWTPRDTEAFF
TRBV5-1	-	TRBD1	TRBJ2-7	TGCGCCAGCCGCGGATCCAGGGGGAACTACGAGCAGTACTTC	CASRGSRGNYEQYF
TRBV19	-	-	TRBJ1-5	TGTGCCAGTAGTACTCGACAGGGCAATCAGCCCCAGCATTTT	CASSTRQGNQPQHF
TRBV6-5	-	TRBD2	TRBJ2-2	TGTGCCAGCAAAGCGGGGGGGACCGGGGAGCTGTTTTTT	CASKAGGTGELFF
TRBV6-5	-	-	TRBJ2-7	TGTGCCAGCAGTTACCGTCCAGAGGCGGGCGAGCAGTACTTC	CASSYRPEAGEQYF
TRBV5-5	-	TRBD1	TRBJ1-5	TGTGCCAGCAGCGGGGGGACAGGGTGGAATCAGCCCCAGCATTTT	CASSGGTGWNQPQHF
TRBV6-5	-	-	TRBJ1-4	TGTGCCAGCAGTTACGGGAGGGATAATGAAAAACTGTTTTTT	CASSYGRDNEKLFF
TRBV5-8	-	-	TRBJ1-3	TGTGCCAGCAGCTTATCACGAGGGAACACCATATATTTT	CASSLSRGNTIYF
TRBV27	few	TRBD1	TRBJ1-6	TGTGCCAGCAGTTTTCGCCTCGGGACAGGGAGATCTTCACCCCTCCACTTT	CASSFRLGTGRSSPLHF
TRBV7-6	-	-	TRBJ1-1	TGTGCCAGCAGCCCGTACAGGGAGGGAACTAGAGAAGCTTTCTTT	CASSPYREGTREAFF
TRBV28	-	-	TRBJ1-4	TGTGCCAGCAGTCCCCTGGGACGGCATGAAAAACTGTTTTTT	CASSPLGRHEKLFF
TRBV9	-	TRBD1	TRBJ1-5	TGTGCCAGCAGCCAGGGGGGAATGAATCAGCCCCAGCATTTT	CASSQGGMNQPQHF
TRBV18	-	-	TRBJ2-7	TGTGCCAGCTCCGCCTCAGGGGACACAGAGTCCTACGAGCAGTACTTC	CASSASGDTESYEQYF